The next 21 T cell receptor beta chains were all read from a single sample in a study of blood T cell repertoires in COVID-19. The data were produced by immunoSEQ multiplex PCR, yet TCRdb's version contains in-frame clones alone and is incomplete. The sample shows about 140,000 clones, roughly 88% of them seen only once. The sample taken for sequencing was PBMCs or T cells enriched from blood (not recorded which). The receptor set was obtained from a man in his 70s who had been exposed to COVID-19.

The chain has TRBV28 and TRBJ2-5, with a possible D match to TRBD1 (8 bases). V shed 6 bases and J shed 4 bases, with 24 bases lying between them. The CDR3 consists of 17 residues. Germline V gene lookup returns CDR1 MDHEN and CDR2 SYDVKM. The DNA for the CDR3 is TGTGCCAGCAGCGAACCGGGACAGGCCCGCGGGGGAGAGACCCAGTACTTC. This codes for CASSEPGQARGGETQYF.

CDR3 nucleotide sequence: TGCGCCAGCAGCGAGGGACAGGGACCGGACGAGCAGTACTTC. Its protein is CASSEGQGPDEQYF. This chain uses TRBV5-1 with TRBJ2-7, with TRBD1 matching over 9 bases. Trimming removed 4 bases from V and 5 bases from J; junction bases left unmatched: 7. Germline assignment: CDR1 SGHRS and CDR2 YFSETQ. CDR3 length equals 14 residues.

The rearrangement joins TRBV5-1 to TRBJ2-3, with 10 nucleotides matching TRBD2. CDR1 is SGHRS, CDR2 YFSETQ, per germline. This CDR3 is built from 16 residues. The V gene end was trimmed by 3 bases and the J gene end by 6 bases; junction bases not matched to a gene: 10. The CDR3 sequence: CASSSLSGGAKDTQYF. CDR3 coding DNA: TGCGCCAGCAGCTCCCTGAGCGGGGGGGCCAAGGATACGCAGTATTTT.

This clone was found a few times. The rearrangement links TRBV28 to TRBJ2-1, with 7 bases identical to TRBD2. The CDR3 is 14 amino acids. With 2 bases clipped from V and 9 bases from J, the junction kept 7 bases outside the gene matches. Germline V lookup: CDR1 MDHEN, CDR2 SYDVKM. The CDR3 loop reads CASSLDPTSSEQFF. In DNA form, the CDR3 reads TGTGCCAGCAGTTTAGACCCGACTAGCTCTGAGCAGTTCTTC.

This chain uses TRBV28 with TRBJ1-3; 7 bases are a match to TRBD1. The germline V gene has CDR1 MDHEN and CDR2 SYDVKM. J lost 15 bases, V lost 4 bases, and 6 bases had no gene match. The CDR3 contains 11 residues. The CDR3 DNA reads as TGTGCCAGCAGTTCTATGGACAGGAGATATTTT. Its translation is CASSSMDRRYF.

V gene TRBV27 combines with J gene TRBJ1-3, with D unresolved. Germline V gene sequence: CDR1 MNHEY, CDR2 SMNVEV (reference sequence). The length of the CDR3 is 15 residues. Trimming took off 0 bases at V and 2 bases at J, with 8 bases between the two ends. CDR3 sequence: CASSLSWQTGNTIYF. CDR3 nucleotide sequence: TGTGCCAGCAGTTTATCATGGCAGACTGGAAACACCATATATTTT.

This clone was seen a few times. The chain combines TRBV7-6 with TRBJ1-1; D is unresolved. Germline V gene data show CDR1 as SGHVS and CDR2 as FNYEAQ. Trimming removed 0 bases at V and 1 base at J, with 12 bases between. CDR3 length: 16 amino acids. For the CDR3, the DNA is TGTGCCAGCAGCTTAGCTATGGTGGGCCGGAACACTGAAGCTTTCTTT. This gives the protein CASSLAMVGRNTEAFF.

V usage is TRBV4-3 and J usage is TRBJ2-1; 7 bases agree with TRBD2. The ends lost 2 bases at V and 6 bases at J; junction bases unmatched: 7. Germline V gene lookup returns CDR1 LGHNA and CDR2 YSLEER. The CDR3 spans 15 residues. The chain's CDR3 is CASSQIWGGVNEQFF. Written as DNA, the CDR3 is TGCGCCAGCAGCCAAATCTGGGGGGGGGTCAATGAGCAGTTCTTC.

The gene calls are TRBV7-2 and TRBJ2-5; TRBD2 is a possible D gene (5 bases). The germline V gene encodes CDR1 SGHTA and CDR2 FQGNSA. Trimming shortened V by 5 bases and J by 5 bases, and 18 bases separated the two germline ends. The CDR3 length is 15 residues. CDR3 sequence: CASSAARRSGETQYF. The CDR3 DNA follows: TGTGCCAGCAGCGCCGCAAGGAGGTCCGGGGAGACCCAGTACTTC.

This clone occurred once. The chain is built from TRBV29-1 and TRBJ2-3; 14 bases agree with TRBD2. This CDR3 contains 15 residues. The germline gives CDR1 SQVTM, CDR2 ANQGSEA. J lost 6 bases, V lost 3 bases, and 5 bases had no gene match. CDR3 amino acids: CSVDWGTSGSDTQYF. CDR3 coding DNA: TGCAGCGTTGATTGGGGGACTAGCGGGAGTGATACGCAGTATTTT.

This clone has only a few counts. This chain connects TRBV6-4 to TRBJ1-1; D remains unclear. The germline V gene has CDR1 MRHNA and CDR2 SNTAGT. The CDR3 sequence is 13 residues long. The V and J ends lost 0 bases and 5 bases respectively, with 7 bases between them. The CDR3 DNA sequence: TGTGCCAGCAGTGACTCCGAGGGTACTGAAGCTTTCTTT. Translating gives CASSDSEGTEAFF.

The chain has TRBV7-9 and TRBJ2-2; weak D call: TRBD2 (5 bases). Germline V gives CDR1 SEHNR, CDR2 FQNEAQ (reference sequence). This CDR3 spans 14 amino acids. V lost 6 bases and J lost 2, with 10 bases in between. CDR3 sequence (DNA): TGTGCCAGCAGACAAGACTACAACACCGGGGAGCTGTTTTTT. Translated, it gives CASRQDYNTGELFF.

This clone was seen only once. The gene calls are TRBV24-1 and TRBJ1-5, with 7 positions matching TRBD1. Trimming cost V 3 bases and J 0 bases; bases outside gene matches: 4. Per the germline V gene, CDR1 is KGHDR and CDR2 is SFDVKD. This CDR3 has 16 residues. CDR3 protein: CATSDRQGDSNQPQHF. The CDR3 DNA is TGTGCCACCAGTGATAGACAGGGAGATAGCAATCAGCCCCAGCATTTT.

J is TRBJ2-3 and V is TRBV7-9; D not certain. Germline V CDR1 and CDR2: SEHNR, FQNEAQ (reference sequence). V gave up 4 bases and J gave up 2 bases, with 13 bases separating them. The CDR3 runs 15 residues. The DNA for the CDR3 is TGTGCCAGCAGCTCCAAGACTGGATACACAGATACGCAGTATTTT. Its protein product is CASSSKTGYTDTQYF.

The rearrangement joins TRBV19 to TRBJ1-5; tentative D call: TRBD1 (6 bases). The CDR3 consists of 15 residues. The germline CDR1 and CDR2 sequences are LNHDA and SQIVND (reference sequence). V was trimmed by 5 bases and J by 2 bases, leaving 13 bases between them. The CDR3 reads CASSLVRQGNQPQHF. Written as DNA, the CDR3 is TGTGCCAGTAGTTTGGTCCGACAGGGCAATCAGCCCCAGCATTTT.

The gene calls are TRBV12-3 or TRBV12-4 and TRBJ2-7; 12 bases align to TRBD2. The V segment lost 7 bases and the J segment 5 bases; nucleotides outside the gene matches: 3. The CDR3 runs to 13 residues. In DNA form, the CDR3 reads TGTGCCAGCACCCTAGCGGGGGGGGACGAGCAGTACTTC. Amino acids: CASTLAGGDEQYF.

CDR3 DNA sequence: TGTGCCAGCAGTTTACTTAGCGGGGGGTCCCACGAGCAGTACTTC. It codes for CASSLLSGGSHEQYF. The J gene is TRBJ2-7, the V gene TRBV27, with 10 positions matching TRBD2. Germline V CDR1 and CDR2: MNHEY, SMNVEV (reference sequence). Trimming took 2 bases from V and 5 from J; bases not matched to a gene: 6. The CDR3 extends over 15 amino acids.

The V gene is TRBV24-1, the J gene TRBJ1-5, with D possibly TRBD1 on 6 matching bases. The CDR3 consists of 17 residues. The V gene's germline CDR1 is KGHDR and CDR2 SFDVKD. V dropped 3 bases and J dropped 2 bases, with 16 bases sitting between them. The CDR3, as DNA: TGTGCCACCAGTGATCTGACAGGATTACAGGGCAATCAGCCCCAGCATTTT. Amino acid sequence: CATSDLTGLQGNQPQHF.

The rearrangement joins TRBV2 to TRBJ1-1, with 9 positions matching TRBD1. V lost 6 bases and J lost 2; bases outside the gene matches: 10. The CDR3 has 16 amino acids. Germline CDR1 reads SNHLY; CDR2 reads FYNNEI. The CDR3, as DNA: TGTGCCAGCAGCCTGACAGGGGGGGAGGTAAACACTGAAGCTTTCTTT. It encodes CASSLTGGEVNTEAFF.

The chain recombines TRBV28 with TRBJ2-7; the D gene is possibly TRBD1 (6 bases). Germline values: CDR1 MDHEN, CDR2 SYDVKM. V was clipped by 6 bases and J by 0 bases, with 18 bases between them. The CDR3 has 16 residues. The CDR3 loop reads CASSRPGAASSYEQYF. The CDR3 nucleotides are TGTGCCAGCAGCCGTCCAGGGGCCGCAAGCTCCTACGAGCAGTACTTC.

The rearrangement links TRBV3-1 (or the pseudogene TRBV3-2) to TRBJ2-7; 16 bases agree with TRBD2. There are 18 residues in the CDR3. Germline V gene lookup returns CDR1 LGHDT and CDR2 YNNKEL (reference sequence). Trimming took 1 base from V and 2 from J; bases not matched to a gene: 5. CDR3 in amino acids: CASSQVPGLAGGPYEQYF. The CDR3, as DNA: TGTGCCAGCAGCCAAGTCCCGGGACTAGCGGGGGGGCCCTACGAGCAGTACTTC.